Shown below are 10 T cell receptor beta chains from a single sample sequenced in a study of CD8 T cells in Susac syndrome. Reverse transcription of roughly 0.5 to 1 ug RNA was performed with random hexamers. TCRdb reprocessed the immunoSEQ multiplex PCR reads via MiXCR and lists one record per CDR3 protein. The data contain some 150,000 distinct CDR3 sequences, about 95% of them seen just once; the ten biggest clones take up approximately 0.15%. Sequenced input: CD8+ T cells from PBMCs. The receptors derive from a human donor with multiple sclerosis.

V usage is TRBV29-1 and J usage is TRBJ1-2; D remains ambiguous. Germline CDR1 reads SQVTM; CDR2 reads ANQGSEA. This CDR3 region has 14 residues. V gave up 6 bases and J gave up 4 bases, with 18 bases separating them. The CDR3, as DNA: TGCAGCGTGAGGCCTTCATGGGGAAGCTATGGCTACACCTTC. Residues: CSVRPSWGSYGYTF.

CDR3 residues: CASSLVGQGYGYTF. The CDR3 DNA reads as TGTGCCAGCAGCTTAGTGGGACAGGGCTATGGCTACACCTTC. The chain recombines TRBV7-9 with TRBJ1-2; TRBD1 agrees at 9 bases. The CDR3 has 14 amino acids. J was trimmed by 4 bases and V by 1 base; bases with no gene match: 1. Germline CDR1 and CDR2: SEHNR and FQNEAQ (reference sequence).

This chain connects TRBV29-1 to TRBJ1-1; no firm D call. The CDR3 runs to 14 residues. Per the germline V gene, CDR1 is SQVTM and CDR2 is ANQGSEA. V gave up 6 bases and J gave up 1 base, with 15 bases separating them. The DNA for the CDR3 is TGCAGCGTAGAAACGACACCCGCGAACACTGAAGCTTTCTTT. This encodes CSVETTPANTEAFF.

This clonotype was counted a few times. The chain links TRBV3-1 to TRBJ2-7; perhaps TRBD2 as D (5 bases). V dropped 5 bases and J dropped 3 bases, with 11 bases sitting between them. Germline-derived CDR1 and CDR2 are LGHDT and YNNKEL (reference sequence). CDR3 length: 13 residues. The CDR3 reads CASSEGQGYEQYV. The CDR3 nucleotides read TGTGCCAGCAGCGAGGGCCAAGGCTACGAGCAGTACGTC.

The chain joins TRBV14 to TRBJ2-7; 9 bases are a match to TRBD1. Germline V gene data show CDR1 as SGHDN and CDR2 as FVKESK. The CDR3 is 16 residues long. V lost 4 bases, J lost 1 base, and 8 bases stayed unmatched. The CDR3 here is CASSRLDRGFSYEQYF. The DNA for the CDR3 is TGTGCCAGCAGCCGTCTGGACAGGGGTTTTTCCTACGAGCAGTACTTC.

DNA of the CDR3: TGTGCCAGCAGCCAAGGAGGTAGCCCGGAGACCCAGTACTTC. Translation gives CASSQGGSPETQYF. The chain has TRBV3-1 and TRBJ2-5; D unresolved. V lost 1 base and J lost 5, with 11 bases in between. This CDR3 has 14 amino acids. The V gene's germline CDR1 is LGHDT and CDR2 YNNKEL (reference sequence).

The rearrangement uses TRBV7-9 and TRBJ2-2; 7 bases are a match to TRBD1. There are 16 residues in the CDR3. V was pared by 5 bases and J by 2 bases, with 8 bases of the junction left unmatched. The germline V gene encodes CDR1 SEHNR and CDR2 FQNEAQ (reference sequence). This chain's CDR3 is CASSPSGTDNTGELFF. The CDR3 coding sequence is TGTGCCAGCAGCCCCAGTGGGACAGATAACACCGGGGAGCTGTTTTTT. Using reference TRBV7-9 and TRBJ2-2 for the parts outside the CDR3, the full variable domain is DTGVSQNPRHKITKRGQNVTFRCDPISEHNRLYWYRQTLGQGPEFLTYFQNEAQLEKSRLLSDRFSAERPKGSFSTLEIQRTEQGDSAMYLCASSPSGTDNTGELFFGEGSRLTVL.

The chain links TRBV19 to TRBJ1-1; D unresolved. Germline lookup yields CDR1 LNHDA and CDR2 SQIVND (reference sequence). The CDR3 length is 10 residues. V dropped 5 bases and J dropped 7 bases, with 5 bases sitting between them. CDR3 nucleotide sequence: TGTGCCAGTAGTCTCCGTGAAGCTTTCTTT. It codes for CASSLREAFF. Together with reference TRBV19 and TRBJ1-1, the CDR3 gives the full variable domain: DGGITQSPKYLFRKEGQNVTLSCEQNLNHDAMYWYRQDPGQGLRLIYYSQIVNDFQKGDIAEGYSVSREKKESFPLTVTSAQKNPTAFYLCASSLREAFFGQGTRLTVV.

The chain has TRBV25-1 and TRBJ2-1, with 11 bases identical to TRBD1. This CDR3 has 16 amino acids. CDR1 and CDR2 (germline): MGHDK, SYGVNS. Trimming cost V 3 bases and J 7 bases; bases outside gene matches: 8. In DNA, the CDR3 is TGTGCCAGCAGTGAGCCGGACAGGGGGCGAGGGAATGAGCAGTTCTTC. Translation gives CASSEPDRGRGNEQFF.

The chain links TRBV13 to TRBJ2-4; D unresolved. The V end lost 5 bases, the J end lost 7 bases, and 18 bases lay between the germline ends. CDR3 length: 15 amino acids. Germline V gene lookup returns CDR1 PRHDT and CDR2 FYEKMQ (reference sequence). CDR3 coding DNA: TGTGCCAGCAGCCCCGGGCCACCCGAGAGGAACATTCAGTACTTC. This gives the protein CASSPGPPERNIQYF.